Presented here are 21 T cell receptor beta chains from one specimen sequenced in a study of fetal regulatory T cell absence and autoimmunity (dated by TCRdb to the late 2010s). Library creation used the immunoSEQ multiplex PCR assay. What TCRdb holds here is the immuneACCESS table cut down to in-frame rearrangements. Part of the clones is not present; checked against another copy, under half of the missing clones reflect an unresolved V gene, and the others are unexplained. Within this sample are about 95,000 clones, with about two thirds of them counted one time only. The top ten hold roughly 2% of the sample. Sequencing was carried out using pancreas tissue. All receptors derive from a male donor with IPEX syndrome.

V gene TRBV5-1 combines with J gene TRBJ2-7; 10 positions match TRBD2. V shed 0 bases, J shed 3 bases, and the junction held 6 bases outside the gene matches. The germline gives CDR1 SGHRS, CDR2 YFSETQ. The CDR3 spans 16 residues. CDR3 DNA: TGCGCCAGCAGCTTGGCCGGCTTAGCGGGAGGCTACGAGCAGTACTTC. It specifies CASSLAGLAGGYEQYF.

The V and J genes are TRBV9 and TRBJ2-1; 14 nucleotides agree with TRBD2. CDR1 SGDLS and CDR2 YYNGEE come from the germline V gene. Losses at the gene ends were 2 bases for V and 9 bases for J; bases not matched to a gene: 4. CDR3 length: 15 residues. For the CDR3, the DNA is TGTGCCAGCAGCGTGACTAGCGGGGGGGCGGCTGAGCAGTTCTTC. Protein product: CASSVTSGGAAEQFF.

A note on this clone: Compared with germline, one end of the junction differs, possibly owing to a read error. CDR3 in amino acids: CASSLTLARETQYF. In DNA form, the CDR3 reads TGTGCTAGCAGCTTAACGCTAGCGCGAGAGACCCAGTACTTC. The chain joins TRBV7-7 to TRBJ2-5; D may be TRBD2 (6 bases). Germline CDR1 and CDR2: SSHAT and FNYEAQ (reference sequence). The CDR3 length is 14 residues.

This clone was recorded a few times. This rearrangement joins TRBV5-1 to TRBJ1-2; perhaps TRBD1 as D (6 bases). Germline values: CDR1 SGHRS, CDR2 YFSETQ. CDR3 length: 12 amino acids. V lost 2 bases to trimming and J lost 9 bases, with 11 bases between them. The CDR3 bases are TGCGCCAGCAGCTTAGCACAGGGAAGCTACACCTTC. The encoded protein is CASSLAQGSYTF.

This clone was picked up a small number of times. The chain joins TRBV2 to TRBJ1-5; possibly TRBD1 for D (5 bases). Germline V CDR1 and CDR2: SNHLY, FYNNEI. CDR3 length equals 14 residues. Trimming left V 2 bases short and J 9 bases short, with 14 bases between. The CDR3, as DNA: TGTGCCAGCAGTGAATCCAGGGCCTATGGGCCCCAGCATTTT. Its protein is CASSESRAYGPQHF.

The chain joins TRBV6-6 to TRBJ2-5, with D possibly being TRBD2 (6 bases). The J call is uncertain, as TRBJ2-7 better fits the DNA end. The CDR3 is 14 amino acids. Germline V gene data show CDR1 as MNHNY and CDR2 as SVGAGI (reference sequence). The DNA for the CDR3 is TGTGCCAGCAGCCGACCTAGCGCCCCCTACGAGCAGTACTTC. Translated: CASSRPSAPYEQYF.

This clone appeared a single time. The rearrangement links TRBV10-1 to TRBJ2-3, with 7 bases aligning to TRBD1. Per the germline V gene, CDR1 is WNHNN and CDR2 is SYGVQD (reference sequence). V was pared by 7 bases and J by 1 base, with 11 bases of the junction left unmatched. The CDR3 runs 16 residues. The CDR3 region has the DNA TGCGCCAGCAAAGGGAAAGGGGGCAAGGGCACAGATACGCAGTATTTT. Its protein is CASKGKGGKGTDTQYF.

V and J are TRBV15 and TRBJ1-3; perhaps TRBD1 as D (5 bases). The CDR3 extends over 14 amino acids. Between the trimmed V and J ends, which lost 1 base and 3 bases, there was a span of 7 bases. The germline gives CDR1 LNHNV, CDR2 YYDKDF (reference sequence). The CDR3 loop reads CATSRGGYGNTIYF. CDR3 bases: TGTGCCACCAGCAGAGGGGGCTATGGAAACACCATATATTTT.

The chain is built from TRBV5-4 and TRBJ1-4; D might be TRBD1 (5 bases). This CDR3 region has 14 residues. Germline CDR1 SGHNT, CDR2 YYREEE (reference sequence). The V gene lost 0 bases and the J gene lost 5 bases, with 8 bases spanning the gap. CDR3 amino acids: CASSLETVNEKLFF. The DNA for the CDR3 is TGTGCCAGCAGCTTGGAGACAGTAAATGAAAAACTGTTTTTT.

This clone was counted at least ten times. Distinct nucleotide sequences in the sample also encode this CDR3. The genes are TRBV19 and TRBJ2-7; 7 bases line up with TRBD1. V was pared by 1 base and J by 0 bases, with 0 bases of the junction left unmatched. Per germline, CDR1 LNHDA and CDR2 SQIVND (reference sequence). The CDR3 covers 14 residues. In DNA form, the CDR3 reads TGTGCCAGTAGTATAGCAGGGGGCTCCTACGAGCAGTACTTC. Translated, it gives CASSIAGGSYEQYF.

J is TRBJ2-7 and V is TRBV5-6; D might be TRBD1 or TRBD2, each matching 5 bases. Germline V gene lookup returns CDR1 SGHDT and CDR2 YYEEEE. The CDR3 runs to 14 residues. V dropped 2 bases and J dropped 0 bases, with 9 bases sitting between them. The chain's CDR3 is CASSFGTVSYEQYF. The CDR3 DNA is TGTGCCAGCAGCTTTGGGACGGTCTCCTACGAGCAGTACTTC. Looking up the rest from reference TRBV5-6 and TRBJ2-7 gives the full variable domain: DAGVTQSPTHLIKTRGQQVTLRCSPKSGHDTVSWYQQALGQGPQFIFQYYEEEERQRGNFPDRFSGHQFPNYSSELNVNALLLGDSALYLCASSFGTVSYEQYFGPGTRLTVT.

The V and J genes are TRBV4-1 and TRBJ2-7; tentative D call: TRBD2 (6 bases). The CDR3 totals 14 residues. V was shortened by 4 bases and J by 2 bases, with 12 bases between the two germline ends. The germline CDR1 and CDR2 sequences are MGHRA and YSYEKL. DNA for the CDR3: TGCGCCAGCAGCCTAGTGTGGGGGGCCTACGAGCAGTACTTC. Translated, it gives CASSLVWGAYEQYF.

V and J are TRBV4-3 and TRBJ2-7; TRBD2 matches 8 bases. Unmatched junction bases numbered 11, after V lost 1 base and J lost 6 bases. Germline CDR1 LGHNA, CDR2 YSLEER. The CDR3 loop spans 16 amino acids. CDR3 sequence (DNA): TGCGCCAGCAGCCAAGGTAGTCTAGCGGGCTTCCGCGAGCAGTACTTC. Protein sequence: CASSQGSLAGFREQYF.

This clone was picked up a small number of times. The rearrangement links TRBV20-1 to TRBJ2-1; tentative D call: TRBD1 (5 bases). CDR1 is DFQATT, CDR2 SNEGSKA, per germline (reference sequence). There are 11 residues in the CDR3. The ends were cut back, 6 bases at V and 7 bases at J, with 10 bases in the middle. CDR3 region: CSAKGQNEQFF. The CDR3 nucleotides are TGCAGTGCGAAGGGGCAGAATGAGCAGTTCTTC.

This clone appeared once. The CDR3 bases are TGTGCCAGTATAGGGCCCTTATCGAGCGGGGGGGCTCGCAATGAGCAGTTCTTC. Its protein is CASIGPLSSGGARNEQFF. The rearrangement joins TRBV27 to TRBJ2-1, with TRBD2 matching 10 bases. The germline V gene has CDR1 MNHEY and CDR2 SMNVEV (reference sequence). The CDR3 consists of 18 residues. J lost 6 bases, V lost 9 bases, and 20 bases had no gene match.

Here the CDR3 DNA reads TGTGCCAGCAGTACCCTAGCGGGGAGCACAGATACGCAGTATTTT. It is translated as CASSTLAGSTDTQYF. The chain employs TRBV25-1 and TRBJ2-3, with 9 bases identical to TRBD2. V lost 5 bases and J lost 0; bases outside the gene matches: 3. Per the germline V gene, CDR1 is MGHDK and CDR2 is SYGVNS. The CDR3 covers 15 residues.

This sequence joins TRBV6-5 and TRBJ2-2; TRBD2 agrees at 7 bases. The V and J ends lost 5 bases and 2 bases, in that order; junction bases with no gene match: 5. CDR3 length: 15 amino acids. Germline assignment: CDR1 MNHEY and CDR2 SVGAGI. The CDR3 DNA follows: TGTGCCAGCAGTCGAGCGGGATATAACACCGGGGAGCTGTTTTTT. The encoded protein is CASSRAGYNTGELFF.

This clone has just a few counts. The chain uses TRBV29-1 and TRBJ1-2; D unresolved. V was trimmed by 6 bases and J by 6 bases, leaving 11 bases between them. The CDR3 totals 11 residues. Germline assignment: CDR1 SQVTM and CDR2 ANQGSEA. The CDR3 region has the DNA TGCAGCGTGGACGGGGAGGATGGCTACACCTTC. Translation: CSVDGEDGYTF.

In its sample, this clone was seen many times. V is TRBV19 and J is TRBJ2-1, with D possibly TRBD1 on 5 matching bases. Between the trimmed V and J ends, which lost 4 bases and 8 bases, there was a span of 9 bases. This CDR3 is 12 amino acids long. The germline V gene has CDR1 LNHDA and CDR2 SQIVND (reference sequence). The CDR3: CASSTRQYEQFF. The CDR3 coding sequence is TGTGCCAGTAGTACTCGACAGTATGAGCAGTTCTTC.

The chain couples TRBV19 to TRBJ2-3; 7 positions match TRBD2. Unmatched junction bases numbered 4, after V lost 4 bases and J lost 3 bases. Germline V gene data show CDR1 as LNHDA and CDR2 as SQIVND (reference sequence). There are 14 residues in the CDR3. The CDR3 reads CASSTSGETDTQYF. CDR3 coding DNA: TGTGCCAGTAGTACTAGCGGTGAGACAGATACGCAGTATTTT.

This sequence joins TRBV9 and TRBJ2-1; D remains ambiguous. In germline, CDR1 is SGDLS, CDR2 YYNGEE. The CDR3 runs 14 residues. Trimming shortened V by 3 bases and J by 7 bases, and 14 bases separated the two germline ends. The DNA of the CDR3 is TGTGCCAGCAGCGGACGACACCCTCGGAATGAGCAGTTCTTC. Translating gives CASSGRHPRNEQFF.